The entry below gives a single T cell receptor beta chain sequence along with its context. Trimming removed 9 bases from V and 2 bases from J, with 8 bases in between. The CDR3 covers 11 residues. CDR1 LNHDA and CDR2 SQIVND come from the germline V gene (reference sequence). This record comes from a study of OX40 agonist ivuxolimab in advanced cancers. Libraries were prepared by immunoSEQ multiplex PCR; TCRdb keeps only in-frame clonotypes and omits some of them. Among 65,000 to 85,000 clones listed, about 93% were seen once. The specimen was CD4+ or CD8+ T cells sorted from blood, collected in a trial of the OX40 agonist ivuxolimab. The rearrangement links TRBV19 to TRBJ2-7; D gene ambiguous. The TCR originated in an adult with an advanced solid tumor such as melanoma, head and neck, liver or kidney cancer. CDR3 coding DNA: TGTGCCAGCCCTTGTGCCTACGAGCAGTACTTC. Translating it yields CASPCAYEQYF.